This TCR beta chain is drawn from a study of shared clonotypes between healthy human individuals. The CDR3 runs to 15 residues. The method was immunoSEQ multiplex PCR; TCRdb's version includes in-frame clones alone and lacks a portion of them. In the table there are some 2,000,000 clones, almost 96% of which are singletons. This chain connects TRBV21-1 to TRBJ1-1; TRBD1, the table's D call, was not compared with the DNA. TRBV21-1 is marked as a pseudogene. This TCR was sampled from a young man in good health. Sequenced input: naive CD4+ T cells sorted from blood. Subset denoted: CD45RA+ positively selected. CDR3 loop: CASSNMTGEDTEAFF. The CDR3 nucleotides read TGTGCCAGCAGTAACATGACAGGGGAAGACACTGAAGCTTTCTTT.